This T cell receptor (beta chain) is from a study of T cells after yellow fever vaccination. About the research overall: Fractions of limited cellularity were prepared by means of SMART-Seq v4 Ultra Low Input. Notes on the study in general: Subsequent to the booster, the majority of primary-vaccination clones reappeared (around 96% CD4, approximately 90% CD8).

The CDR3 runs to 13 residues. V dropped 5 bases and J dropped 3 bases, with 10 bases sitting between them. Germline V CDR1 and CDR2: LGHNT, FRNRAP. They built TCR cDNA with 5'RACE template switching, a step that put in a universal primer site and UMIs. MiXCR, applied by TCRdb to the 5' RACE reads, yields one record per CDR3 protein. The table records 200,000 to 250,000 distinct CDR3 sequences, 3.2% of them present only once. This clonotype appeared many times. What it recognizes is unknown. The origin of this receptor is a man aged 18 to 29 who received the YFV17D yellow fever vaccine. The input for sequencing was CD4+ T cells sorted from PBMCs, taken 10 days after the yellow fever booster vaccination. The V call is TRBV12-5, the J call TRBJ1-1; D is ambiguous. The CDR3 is CASGPRRYTEAFF. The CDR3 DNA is TGTGCTAGTGGTCCCCGGAGGTACACTGAAGCTTTCTTT.